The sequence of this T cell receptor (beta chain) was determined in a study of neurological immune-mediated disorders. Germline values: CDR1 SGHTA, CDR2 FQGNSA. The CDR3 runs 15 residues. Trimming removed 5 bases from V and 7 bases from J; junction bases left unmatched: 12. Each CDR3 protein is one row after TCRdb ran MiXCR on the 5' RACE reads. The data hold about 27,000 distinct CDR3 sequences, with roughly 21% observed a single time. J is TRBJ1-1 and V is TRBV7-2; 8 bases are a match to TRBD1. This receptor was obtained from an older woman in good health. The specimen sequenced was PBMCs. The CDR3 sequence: CASSARDRPPFEAFF. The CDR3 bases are TGTGCCAGCAGCGCGCGGGACAGGCCGCCATTTGAAGCTTTCTTT. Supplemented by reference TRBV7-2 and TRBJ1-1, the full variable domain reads GAGVSQSPSNKVTEKGKDVELRCDPISGHTALYWYRQSLGQGLEFLIYFQGNSAPDKSGLPSDRFSAERTGGSVSTLTIQRTQQEDSAVYLCASSARDRPPFEAFFGQGTRLTVV.